This T cell receptor beta chain was sequenced in a study of blood T cell repertoires in COVID-19. Turning to the study itself: Donors in the United States, Italy and Spain gave samples during acute or convalescent COVID-19. In each case, the material was cDNA or gDNA derived from T cells, B-cell-depleted T cells, or PBMCs.

CDR1 SGHVS and CDR2 FQNEAQ come from the germline V gene. Between the trimmed V and J ends, which lost 5 bases and 4 bases, there was a span of 5 bases. This CDR3 has 12 residues. Original methodology: The authors estimated nucleated cell counts from reference gene primer amplification. Repertoires were generated with immunoSEQ multiplex PCR, while TCRdb's copy carries only in-frame clones and drops some. V and J calls and clone size are as listed in that table; D and trimming were resolved from the DNA. The data contain around 80,000 clones, around 80% of them singletons. The chain uses TRBV7-8 and TRBJ2-2, with unresolved D. The sample comprised peripheral blood. The clonotype comes from a man aged 55-75 years with acute or convalescent COVID-19. CDR3 nucleotides: TGTGCCAGCAGCCGGAGCACCGGGGAGCTGTTTTTT. Translated: CASSRSTGELFF.